This entry lists 24 T cell receptor beta chains sequenced from one sample in a study of CD8 T cells in ankylosing spondylitis. MiXCR, run by TCRdb on the 5' RACE reads, gives a single entry per CDR3 protein. The sample contains about 330,000 distinct CDR3 sequences, under 8.5% of which appear only once. General observations from the study: Typical of ankylosing spondylitis blood, it appeared, was a TCR beta motif of under 10 highly homologous variants.

Antigens for these TCRs are unknown. The material sequenced was blood, either unsorted or a sorted T cell fraction (not recorded which). The receptors originated from a male donor with ankylosing spondylitis.

This clonotype was observed a few times. The chain is built from TRBV5-5 and TRBJ1-6, with TRBD1 as a possible D gene (5 bases). Germline CDR1 is SGHKS and CDR2 is YYEKEE (reference sequence). This CDR3 contains 15 residues. V lost 5 bases and J 4 bases, leaving 13 bases between the germline ends. The CDR3 protein is CASSTGTFYNSPLHF. The CDR3 nucleotides read TGTGCCAGCAGTACCGGGACCTTTTATAATTCACCCCTCCACTTT.

A few counts support this clonotype. The chain couples TRBV4-2 to TRBJ1-2; a weak D match, TRBD1 (6 bases). The ends were cut back, 2 bases at V and 4 bases at J, with 14 bases in the middle. Germline assignment: CDR1 LGHNA and CDR2 YNFKEQ. This CDR3 contains 15 residues. CDR3 sequence: CASSQRGLEGYGYTF. CDR3 sequence (DNA): TGTGCCAGCAGCCAACGGGGGCTAGAGGGCTATGGCTACACCTTC.

The chain links TRBV12-3 or TRBV12-4 to TRBJ2-5, with D maybe TRBD1 (6 bases). V lost 8 bases and J 5 bases, leaving 12 bases between the germline ends. The CDR3 contains 12 residues. This CDR3 reads CASSGVGETQYF. CDR3 in DNA: TGTGCCAGCTCAGGGGTTGGGGAGACCCAGTACTTC.

This clonotype was found many times. This chain uses TRBV24-1 with TRBJ2-1; D is unclear. The germline V gene has CDR1 KGHDR and CDR2 SFDVKD. The V end lost 2 bases, the J end lost 9 bases, and 4 bases lay between the germline ends. The CDR3 is made up of 11 amino acids. CDR3 in amino acids: CATSDSREQFF. The DNA for the CDR3 is TGTGCCACCAGTGATTCACGTGAGCAGTTCTTC.

V usage is TRBV4-2 and J usage is TRBJ1-5, with 8 bases aligning to TRBD1. Per germline, CDR1 LGHNA and CDR2 YNFKEQ. V was clipped by 0 bases and J by 6 bases; unmatched bases: 7. This CDR3 spans 16 amino acids. CDR3: CASSQEVRGQGQPQHF. In DNA form, the CDR3 reads TGTGCCAGCAGCCAAGAAGTCAGGGGGCAGGGTCAGCCCCAGCATTTT.

V gene TRBV5-1 combines with J gene TRBJ1-4; TRBD1 matches at 7 bases. The J segment lost 1 base and the V segment lost 4 bases, leaving 7 bases of the junction unmatched. This CDR3 is 16 amino acids long. Looked up from germline, CDR1 is SGHRS and CDR2 is YFSETQ. CDR3 amino acids: CASSLGTVQTNEKLFF. The CDR3 nucleotides read TGCGCCAGCAGCCTCGGGACAGTACAAACTAATGAAAAACTGTTTTTT.

This clonotype was counted a few times. The chain employs TRBV7-3 and TRBJ2-1; 10 bases agree with TRBD2. Germline lookup yields CDR1 SGHTA and CDR2 FQGTGA. CDR3 length: 15 amino acids. V gave up 5 bases and J gave up 10 bases; unmatched junction bases: 11. The CDR3 DNA reads TGTGCCAGCAGCCCAACCGGGACTAGCGACTGGGAGCAGTTCTTC. Translating gives CASSPTGTSDWEQFF.

This clonotype appeared a few times. This rearrangement joins TRBV11-2 to TRBJ1-4; 9 bases are shared with TRBD1. The CDR3 has 14 amino acids. Per the germline V gene, CDR1 is SGHAT and CDR2 is FQNNGV. V lost 5 bases to trimming and J lost 8 bases; unmatched junction nucleotides: 6. The CDR3 region is CASSVTGGQEKLFF. CDR3 in DNA: TGTGCCAGCAGCGTGACAGGGGGACAGGAAAAACTGTTTTTT. The entire variable domain, with the rest obtained from reference TRBV11-2 and TRBJ1-4, is as follows: EAGVAQSPRYKIIEKRQSVAFWCNPISGHATLYWYQQILGQGPKLLIQFQNNGVVDDSQLPKDRFSAERLKGVDSTLKIQPAKLEDSAVYLCASSVTGGQEKLFFGSGTQLSVL.

This clonotype has only a few counts. This may come from a read error, since a much larger clone is one base off. The V and J genes are TRBV7-3 and TRBJ2-1, with 15 nucleotides matching TRBD2. CDR3 length: 14 amino acids. V lost 4 bases, J lost 10 bases, and 2 bases stayed unmatched. The germline gives CDR1 SGHTA, CDR2 FQGTGA. The CDR3, as DNA: TGTGCCAGCAGCTCGGGACTAGCGGGAGGAGAGCAGTTCTTC. Translating it yields CASSSGLAGGEQFF. The variable domain in full, completed from reference TRBV7-3 and TRBJ2-1, reads GAGVSQTPSNKVTEKGKYVELRCDPISGHTALYWYRQSLGQGPEFLIYFQGTGAADDSGLPNDRFFAVRPEGSVSTLKIQRTERGDSAVYLCASSSGLAGGEQFFGPGTRLTVL.

There are a few counts of this clonotype. The CDR3 sequence is CATKGQGHREQYF. The CDR3 region has the DNA TGTGCCACCAAGGGACAGGGGCATCGCGAGCAGTACTTC. V and J are TRBV25-1 and TRBJ2-7, with TRBD1 matching over 10 bases. This CDR3 has 13 amino acids. CDR1 and CDR2 (germline): MGHDK, SYGVNS. The V segment lost 10 bases and the J segment 6 bases; nucleotides outside the gene matches: 9.

CDR3 sequence: CASSFTGEATEAFF. CDR3 DNA sequence: TGCGCCAGCAGCTTTACAGGGGAGGCCACTGAAGCTTTCTTT. The chain has TRBV5-1 and TRBJ1-1, with TRBD1 identical over 7 bases. CDR3 length: 14 amino acids. J was trimmed by 4 bases and V by 2 bases; bases with no gene match: 5. Germline lookup yields CDR1 SGHRS and CDR2 YFSETQ.

This clonotype has only a few counts. This chain links TRBV12-3 or TRBV12-4 with TRBJ2-1; the match to TRBD2 covers 9 bases. The CDR3 contains 16 residues. Trimming removed 4 bases from V and 3 bases from J; junction bases left unmatched: 7. Here the CDR3 reads CASSSTSGYGYNEQFF. In DNA, the CDR3 is TGTGCCAGCAGTTCGACTAGCGGCTACGGCTACAATGAGCAGTTCTTC.

This clonotype was detected only a few times. The chain employs TRBV4-3 and TRBJ2-7, with TRBD1 matching 8 bases. The germline CDR1 and CDR2 sequences are LGHNA and YSLEER. Germline trimming cut 1 base from V and 4 bases from J; bases unmatched to any gene: 6. The CDR3 consists of 15 residues. This CDR3 is CASSQGQGPSYEQYF. CDR3 in DNA: TGCGCCAGCAGCCAAGGACAGGGGCCTTCGTACGAGCAGTACTTC.

This clonotype was seen a few times. The chain carries TRBV6-5 and TRBJ2-6; 7 bases line up with TRBD1. Germline CDR1 reads MNHEY; CDR2 reads SVGAGI. The V gene end was trimmed by 5 bases and the J gene end by 2 bases; junction bases not matched to a gene: 9. The CDR3 contains 17 residues. The DNA of the CDR3 is TGTGCCAGCAGTACCCGACAGGGTTTACCTGGGGCCAACGTCCTGACTTTC. This gives the protein CASSTRQGLPGANVLTF.

The gene calls are TRBV4-2 and TRBJ2-2; unclear D gene. In germline, CDR1 is LGHNA, CDR2 YNFKEQ. The CDR3 is 17 residues long. Trimming took 4 bases from V and 1 from J, leaving 16 bases between them. The CDR3 coding sequence is TGTGCCAGCAGCCTGGGCCCGAGGCTGGGGAACACCGGGGAGCTGTTTTTT. Translation gives CASSLGPRLGNTGELFF.

This rearrangement joins TRBV27 to TRBJ2-2; 10 positions agree with TRBD2. V dropped 3 bases and J dropped 3; count of bases not matched to a gene: 7. In germline, CDR1 is MNHEY, CDR2 SMNVEV (reference sequence). CDR3 size: 17 residues. This CDR3 is CASSFPSGSWDTGELFF. CDR3 bases: TGTGCCAGCAGTTTCCCTAGCGGGAGTTGGGACACCGGGGAGCTGTTTTTT.

Ten or more counts support this clonotype. This chain joins TRBV11-3 and TRBJ2-7; 9 bases align to TRBD1. From germline, CDR1 is SGHNT and CDR2 YENEEA. V dropped 2 bases and J dropped 3; count of bases not matched to a gene: 5. The CDR3 runs to 15 residues. The CDR3 bases are TGTGCCAGCAGCTTATTGGGGGGACAGGGCTACGAGCAGTACTTC. Its translation is CASSLLGGQGYEQYF.

The rearrangement uses TRBV7-3 and TRBJ2-2, with 10 bases identical to TRBD2. The germline V gene encodes CDR1 SGHTA and CDR2 FQGTGA. The CDR3 totals 16 residues. V shed 5 bases and J 4 bases; nucleotides not matched to a gene: 7. The CDR3 is CASSHLAGERTGELFF. In DNA, the CDR3 is TGTGCCAGCAGCCATCTAGCGGGAGAACGCACCGGGGAGCTGTTTTTT.

V and J are TRBV7-9 and TRBJ2-3; perhaps TRBD2 as D (6 bases). V was trimmed by 6 bases and J by 0 bases, leaving 16 bases between them. In germline, CDR1 is SEHNR, CDR2 FQNEAQ (reference sequence). The CDR3 sequence is 16 residues long. This chain's CDR3 is CASRRIADISTDTQYF. In DNA, the CDR3 is TGTGCCAGCAGACGGATAGCGGATATAAGCACAGATACGCAGTATTTT.

This clonotype occurred many times. CDR3 amino acids: CSGGTSGRNEQFF. The CDR3 bases are TGCAGCGGCGGGACTAGCGGAAGAAATGAGCAGTTCTTC. The chain combines TRBV29-1 with TRBJ2-1, with TRBD2 matching over 11 bases. Germline V CDR1 and CDR2: SQVTM, ANQGSEA. V dropped 7 bases and J dropped 7; count of bases not matched to a gene: 6. The CDR3 loop spans 13 amino acids.

This clonotype was observed a handful of times. This chain links TRBV25-1 with TRBJ2-7; the match to TRBD2 covers 7 bases. The ends lost 2 bases at V and 3 bases at J; junction bases unmatched: 13. CDR1 and CDR2 (germline): MGHDK, SYGVNS. CDR3 size: 17 residues. The CDR3 spells CASSEPTGGSENYEQYF. CDR3 in DNA: TGTGCCAGCAGTGAACCCACCGGGGGGAGCGAGAACTACGAGCAGTACTTC.

This clonotype was counted a few times. The rearrangement joins TRBV7-3 to TRBJ2-1; 7 nucleotides line up with TRBD2. CDR3 length equals 12 residues. Germline V gene data show CDR1 as SGHTA and CDR2 as FQGTGA. The trim removed 2 bases at V and 11 bases at J, leaving 3 bases unmatched. The CDR3 DNA follows: TGTGCCAGCAGCTTATCTAGCGGAAAGCAGTTCTTC. This codes for CASSLSSGKQFF.

There are a few counts of this clonotype. The chain combines TRBV7-9 with TRBJ2-7; D call uncertain. The V end lost 4 bases, the J end lost 2 bases, and 12 bases lay between the germline ends. CDR3 size: 14 residues. Per the germline V gene, CDR1 is SEHNR and CDR2 is FQNEAQ (reference sequence). CDR3 residues: CASSSMTRTYEQYF. The CDR3 DNA is TGTGCCAGCAGCTCTATGACAAGGACCTACGAGCAGTACTTC. The full variable domain, completed using reference TRBV7-9 and TRBJ2-7, is DTGVSQNPRHKITKRGQNVTFRCDPISEHNRLYWYRQTLGQGPEFLTYFQNEAQLEKSRLLSDRFSAERPKGSFSTLEIQRTEQGDSAMYLCASSSMTRTYEQYFGPGTRLTVT.

The chain employs TRBV4-3 and TRBJ2-3; D unclear. The V and J ends lost 1 base and 2 bases respectively, with 10 bases between them. Germline assignment: CDR1 LGHNA and CDR2 YSLEER. The CDR3 runs to 15 residues. The CDR3 sequence is CASSQANGVTDTQYF. DNA of the CDR3: TGCGCCAGCAGCCAAGCTAATGGGGTCACAGATACGCAGTATTTT.